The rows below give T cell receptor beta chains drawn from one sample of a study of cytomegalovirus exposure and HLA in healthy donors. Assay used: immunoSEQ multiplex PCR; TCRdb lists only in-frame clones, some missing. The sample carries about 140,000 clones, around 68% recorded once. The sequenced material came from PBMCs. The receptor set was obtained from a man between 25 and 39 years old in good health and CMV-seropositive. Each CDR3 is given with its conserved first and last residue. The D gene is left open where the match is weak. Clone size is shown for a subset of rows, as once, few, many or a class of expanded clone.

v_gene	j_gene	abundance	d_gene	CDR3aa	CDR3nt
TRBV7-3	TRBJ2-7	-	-	CASTNERTYEQYF	TGTGCCAGCACCAATGAGCGAACCTACGAGCAGTACTTC
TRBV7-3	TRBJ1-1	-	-	CASSLQEDTEAFF	TGTGCCAGCAGCCTCCAAGAGGACACTGAAGCTTTCTTT
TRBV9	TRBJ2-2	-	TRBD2	CASSVGLAGDTGELFF	TGTGCCAGCAGCGTGGGTTTAGCGGGAGATACCGGGGAGCTGTTTTTT
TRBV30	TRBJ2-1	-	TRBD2	CAWSVGLAGGDEQFF	TGTGCCTGGAGTGTCGGACTAGCGGGTGGCGATGAGCAGTTCTTC
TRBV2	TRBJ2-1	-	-	CASSERRNEQFF	TGTGCCAGCAGTGAACGCAGGAATGAGCAGTTCTTC
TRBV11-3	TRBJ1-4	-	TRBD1	CASSATTGGERLFF	TGTGCCAGCAGCGCAACAACAGGGGGTGAACGTCTGTTTTTT
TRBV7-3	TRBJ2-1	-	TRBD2	CASSLGGSSNEQFF	TGTGCCAGCAGCTTGGGCGGGAGTAGCAATGAGCAGTTCTTC
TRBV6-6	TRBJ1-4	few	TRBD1	CASRLGQGEAEKLFF	TGTGCCAGCAGACTCGGACAGGGAGAGGCGGAAAAACTGTTTTTT
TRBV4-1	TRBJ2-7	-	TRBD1	CASSVGQGEYEQYF	TGCGCCAGCAGCGTGGGACAGGGCGAGTACGAGCAGTACTTC
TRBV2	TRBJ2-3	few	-	CASSELSDTQYF	TGTGCCAGCAGTGAACTCTCAGATACGCAGTATTTT
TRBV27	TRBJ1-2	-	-	CASCMDKPNCYGYTF	TGTGCCAGCTGCATGGACAAGCCCAACTGCTATGGCTACACCTTC
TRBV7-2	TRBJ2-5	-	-	CASRHDSRTETQYF	TGTGCCAGCAGGCATGACAGCCGGACAGAGACCCAGTACTTC
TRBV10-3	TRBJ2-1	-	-	CAISPEGPYNEQFF	TGTGCCATCAGTCCGGAGGGGCCCTACAATGAGCAGTTCTTC
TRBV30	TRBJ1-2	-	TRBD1	CAWRRTGGSGYTF	TGTGCCTGGAGGCGTACAGGGGGCTCGGGCTACACCTTC
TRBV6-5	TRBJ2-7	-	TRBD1	CASTGTGGGEQYF	TGTGCCAGCACCGGGACAGGGGGTGGTGAGCAGTACTTC
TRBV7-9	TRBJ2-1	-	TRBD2	CASSPSTAGGPDEQFF	TGTGCCAGCAGCCCCTCGACAGCGGGAGGGCCGGATGAGCAGTTCTTC
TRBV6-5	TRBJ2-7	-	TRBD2	CASSYAFGGSAYEQYF	TGTGCCAGCAGTTACGCCTTCGGCGGGAGTGCCTACGAGCAGTACTTC
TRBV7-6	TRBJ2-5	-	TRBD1	CASSSMGQARETQYF	TGTGCCAGCAGCTCCATGGGACAGGCGAGAGAGACCCAGTACTTC
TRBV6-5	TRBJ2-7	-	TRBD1	CASSYSTGGRLYEQYF	TGTGCCAGCAGTTACTCAACAGGGGGCCGTCTCTACGAGCAGTACTTC
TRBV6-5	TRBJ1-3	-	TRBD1	CASSPGQVGGNTIYF	TGTGCCAGCAGCCCTGGACAGGTTGGAGGAAACACCATATATTTT
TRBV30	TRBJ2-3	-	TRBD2	CAWLGGLAGGLPSTDTQYF	TGTGCCTGGCTAGGCGGGCTAGCGGGAGGCCTCCCTAGCACAGATACGCAGTATTTT
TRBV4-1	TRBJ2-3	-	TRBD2	CASSQAQLGLAADTDTQYF	TGCGCCAGCAGCCAAGCGCAACTCGGACTAGCGGCCGACACAGATACGCAGTATTTT
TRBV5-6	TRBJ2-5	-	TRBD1	CASSGGQGGNGETQYF	TGTGCCAGCAGCGGGGGACAGGGGGGAAATGGGGAGACCCAGTACTTC
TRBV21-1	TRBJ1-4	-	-	CASSKMDRSATNEKLFF	TGTGCCAGCAGCAAGATGGACAGGAGTGCAACTAATGAAAAACTGTTTTTT
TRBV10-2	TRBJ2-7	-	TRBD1	CASSGSRDSSYEQYF	TGCGCCAGCAGTGGCTCCCGGGACAGCTCCTACGAGCAGTACTTC
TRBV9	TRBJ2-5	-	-	CASSVGGREWGTETQYF	TGTGCCAGCAGCGTAGGGGGCCGGGAGTGGGGTACGGAGACCCAGTACTTC
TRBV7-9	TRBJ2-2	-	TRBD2	CASSFKLAGATGELFF	TGTGCCAGCAGCTTCAAGTTAGCGGGCGCCACCGGGGAGCTGTTTTTT
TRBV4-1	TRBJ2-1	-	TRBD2	CASSRAGEVNEQFF	TGCGCCAGCAGCCGCGCGGGGGAAGTCAATGAGCAGTTCTTC
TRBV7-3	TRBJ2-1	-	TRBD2	CASSANPRLAGGDEQFF	TGTGCCAGCAGCGCGAACCCCAGACTAGCGGGAGGGGATGAGCAGTTCTTC
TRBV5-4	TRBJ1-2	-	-	CASSPRQAIMNGYTF	TGTGCCAGCAGCCCGAGACAGGCGATAATGAATGGCTACACCTTC
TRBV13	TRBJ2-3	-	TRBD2	CASSFGTLAGGTDTQYF	TGTGCCAGCAGCTTTGGGACACTAGCGGGAGGCACAGATACGCAGTATTTT
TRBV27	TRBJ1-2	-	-	CASSFAGIANYGYTF	TGTGCCAGCAGTTTTGCCGGGATTGCTAACTATGGCTACACCTTC
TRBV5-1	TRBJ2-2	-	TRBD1	CASTLGTVLGELFF	TGCGCCAGCACACTCGGGACAGTTCTCGGGGAGCTGTTTTTT
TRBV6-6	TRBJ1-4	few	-	CASSYTAAGRYEKLFF	TGTGCCAGCAGTTACACGGCCGCGGGGCGGTATGAAAAACTGTTTTTT
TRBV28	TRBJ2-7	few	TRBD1	CATVGTGDSYEQYF	TGTGCCACCGTCGGGACAGGGGACTCCTACGAGCAGTACTTC
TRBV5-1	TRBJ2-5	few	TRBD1	CASSRTGGIYGETQYF	TGCGCCAGCAGCCGAACAGGGGGCATTTACGGGGAGACCCAGTACTTC
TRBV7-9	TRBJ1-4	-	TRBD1	CASSWGDRGEKLFF	TGTGCCAGCAGCTGGGGAGACAGGGGTGAAAAACTGTTTTTT
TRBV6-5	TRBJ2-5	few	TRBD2	CASSYSPGGLYF	TGTGCCAGCAGTTACTCACCGGGGGGTCTTTACTTC
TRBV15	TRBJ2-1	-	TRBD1	CATSGQPTYNEQFF	TGTGCCACTTCGGGACAGCCTACTTACAATGAGCAGTTCTTC
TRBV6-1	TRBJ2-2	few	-	CASSLGNTGELFF	TGTGCCAGCAGTCTAGGGAACACCGGGGAGCTGTTTTTT
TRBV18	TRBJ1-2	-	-	CASSPRQTGDGYTF	TGTGCCAGCTCACCAAGGCAGACAGGCGACGGCTACACCTTC
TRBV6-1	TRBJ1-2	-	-	CASSEVGIAGGGYTF	TGTGCCAGCAGTGAAGTGGGCATCGCGGGAGGGGGCTACACCTTC
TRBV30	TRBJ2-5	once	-	CAWSVLPGLRNLQETQYF	TGTGCCTGGAGTGTACTTCCTGGGTTGAGGAATTTACAAGAGACCCAGTACTTC
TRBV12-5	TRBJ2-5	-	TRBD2	CASGLGASGRETQYF	TGTGCTAGTGGACTAGGGGCTAGCGGGAGAGAGACCCAGTACTTC
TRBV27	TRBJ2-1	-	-	CASSLLGSSYNEQFF	TGTGCCAGCAGTTTATTAGGGAGTTCCTACAATGAGCAGTTCTTC
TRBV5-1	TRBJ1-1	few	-	CASSWVPRGTEAFF	TGCGCCAGCAGCTGGGTTCCTCGCGGCACTGAAGCTTTCTTT
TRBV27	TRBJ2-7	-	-	CASENPSSYEQYF	TGTGCCAGCGAAAACCCCAGCTCCTACGAGCAGTACTTC
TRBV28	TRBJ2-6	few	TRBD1	CASSLWGQGISGANVLTF	TGTGCCAGCAGTTTATGGGGACAGGGGATCTCTGGGGCCAACGTCCTGACTTTC
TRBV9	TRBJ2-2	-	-	CASSVVVAEDTGELFF	TGTGCCAGCAGCGTAGTAGTAGCGGAGGACACCGGGGAGCTGTTTTTT
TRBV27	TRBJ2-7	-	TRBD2	CASSSSGLAGTYEQYF	TGTGCCAGCAGTTCATCGGGACTAGCGGGGACCTACGAGCAGTACTTC
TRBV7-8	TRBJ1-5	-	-	CASSLSPVGTGQPQHF	TGTGCCAGCAGCTTAAGTCCGGTAGGCACGGGGCAGCCCCAGCATTTT
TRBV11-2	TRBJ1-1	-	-	CASSIQDTEAFF	TGTGCCAGCAGCATACAAGACACTGAAGCTTTCTTT
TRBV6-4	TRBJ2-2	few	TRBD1	CASSDRQGAAGELFF	TGTGCCAGCAGTGACAGACAGGGGGCAGCCGGGGAGCTGTTTTTT
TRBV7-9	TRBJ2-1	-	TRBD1	CASSRRDSPLGEQFF	TGTGCCAGCAGCCGAAGGGACAGTCCCCTTGGTGAGCAGTTCTTC
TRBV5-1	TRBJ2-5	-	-	CASSIPGVPEAQYF	TGCGCCAGCAGCATCCCGGGAGTCCCAGAGGCCCAGTACTTC
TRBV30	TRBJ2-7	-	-	CAWKAGLSSYEQYF	TGTGCCTGGAAGGCGGGGCTTAGTTCCTACGAGCAGTACTTC
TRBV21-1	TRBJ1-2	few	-	CASSKRPPRGYTF	TGTGCCAGCAGCAAACGGCCCCCTAGGGGCTACACCTTC
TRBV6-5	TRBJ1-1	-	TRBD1	CASSYEPGQKAFF	TGTGCCAGCAGTTATGAACCGGGACAGAAAGCTTTCTTT